These T cell receptor beta chains were read from a single sample in a study of T cell clonotyping in hematopoietic cell transplantation. Repertoires were generated with immunoSEQ multiplex PCR, while TCRdb's copy carries only in-frame clones and drops some. Among roughly 30,000 clones listed, about 83% were seen once. Sequenced material: peripheral blood mononuclear cells, taken before stem cell transplant. These receptors were collected from a woman aged 25 to 39 with chronic myeloid leukemia. Some clones in this sample may be carry-over from other donors' samples. Both conserved end residues are part of each CDR3.

v_call	j_call	cdr3_aa
TRBV7-2	TRBJ1-2	CASSLQGANGYTF
TRBV9	TRBJ2-3	CASSASLAGGTDTQYF
TRBV5-1	TRBJ2-5	CASSLVVPETQYF
TRBV19	TRBJ1-3	CASSIGNLVSGNTIYF
TRBV21-1	TRBJ2-7	CASSKKPTGSYEQYF
TRBV6-1	TRBJ2-3	CASSVESTDTQYF
TRBV7-9	TRBJ2-5	CASSLTGLLSAGETQYF
TRBV6-5	TRBJ1-2	CASSPHTDGYGYTF
TRBV5-1	TRBJ1-2	CASSPDGLGDYGYTF
TRBV2	TRBJ2-1	CASSERGLVGIEQFF
TRBV11-2	TRBJ1-2	CASRVGLQDYGYTF
TRBV28	TRBJ1-5	CASSLGWGQGNQPQHF
TRBV4-2	TRBJ2-1	CASSQGGNNEQFF
TRBV6-6	TRBJ1-3	CASTDVAGNTIYF
TRBV6-6	TRBJ2-7	CASSYSERGESLGYF
TRBV30	TRBJ1-2	CAWSRISGGKYGYTF
TRBV4-1	TRBJ2-2	CASSQESRVLVAGELFF
TRBV9	TRBJ2-7	CASSALGGPGQYF
TRBV4-2	TRBJ2-6	CASRQGGGLGANVLTF